This T cell receptor (beta chain) was profiled in a study of T cell responses to AZD1222 COVID-19 vaccine. Study-wide points: The study found Spike-specific TCR breadth and depth rose after two AZD1222 doses.

In regard to this clone: Its specificity is unknown.

Germline V gives CDR1 MNHEY, CDR2 SVGAGI. The CDR3 contains 15 residues. The trim removed 8 bases at V and 4 bases at J, leaving 8 bases unmatched. Generated by immunoSEQ multiplex PCR, the TCRdb table keeps only in-frame clones and is missing some. Among 150,000 to 200,000 clones listed, about 89% were seen once. The material was peripheral blood, obtained on day 0 of AZD1222 vaccination. The receptor's source is an adult in good health. This sequence joins TRBV6-5 and TRBJ1-4; 9 nucleotides line up with TRBD1. CDR3 sequence: CASGLTGGLNEKLFF. The CDR3 DNA reads as TGTGCCAGCGGACTAACAGGGGGCCTTAATGAAAAACTGTTTTTT.